This T cell receptor beta chain emerged from a study of T cells in Graves' hyperthyroidism and ophthalmopathy. Overall study: Prior to any treatment, at the point of initial diagnosis, peripheral blood was collected.

Each diagnosis drew on symptoms, thyroxine, TRAb, thyroid ultrasound and orbital computed tomography findings. Template material for amplifying TCR beta CDR3 regions consisted of RNA transcripts. In the first-round RT-PCR of the TCR CDR3, the HTBI primer set was used. MiXCR, run by TCRdb on the multiplex PCR reads, gives a single entry per CDR3 protein. The sample consists of hundreds of thousands of distinct CDR3 sequences, approximately 15% of them appearing once. Germline loops: CDR1 GTSNPN, CDR2 SVGIG (reference sequence). There are 11 residues in the CDR3. The V gene lost 0 bases and the J gene lost 12 bases, with 11 bases spanning the gap. This clonotype was seen many times.

The material sequenced was blood. The chain is built from TRBV30 and TRBJ1-1; D gene uncertain. The sequence derives from a woman aged 18-29 years with Graves' hyperthyroidism that later progressed to Graves' ophthalmopathy. In DNA, the CDR3 is TGTGCCTGGAGTGTAGTGTCCCGAACTTTCTTT. This translates into CAWSVVSRTFF.